The 21 T cell receptor beta chains in this list originate from one sample, sequenced in a study of TIL therapy for anti-PD-1-resistant metastatic lung cancer. Time point in this sample: pre-treatment sample, taken before nivolumab and TIL therapy. The immunoSEQ assay was v3. The assay was immunoSEQ multiplex PCR, and TCRdb's table has in-frame clones only and misses some. The sample has some 50,000 clones; roughly 78% are singletons. The source was blood, collected at baseline. These receptors all come from a man between 70 and 80 years old with non-small cell lung cancer.

The V and J genes are TRBV6-5 and TRBJ2-7; 9 bases align to TRBD2. This CDR3 region has 13 residues. The V and J ends lost 7 bases and 3 bases, in that order; junction bases with no gene match: 4. The V gene's germline CDR1 is MNHEY and CDR2 SVGAGI. CDR3 protein: CASKLAGLYEQYF. For the CDR3, the DNA is TGTGCCAGCAAGCTAGCGGGACTCTACGAGCAGTACTTC.

The V and J genes are TRBV21-1 and TRBJ2-7; the DNA was not used to check the table's D call, TRBD1. TRBV21-1 is recorded as a pseudogene. The CDR3 is made up of 14 amino acids. Here the CDR3 reads CASSNNPDNYEQYF. The CDR3 DNA is TGTGCCAGCAGCAATAACCCGGACAACTACGAGCAGTACTTC.

The chain links TRBV6-6 to TRBJ2-1, with a possible D match to TRBD2 (6 bases). The CDR3 has 15 amino acids. Trimming cost V 5 bases and J 1 base, with 12 bases left between them. Looked up from germline, CDR1 is MNHNY and CDR2 is SVGAGI (reference sequence). The chain's CDR3 is CASSDRLVSYNEQFF. CDR3 DNA sequence: TGTGCCAGCAGTGACCGACTAGTGTCCTACAATGAGCAGTTCTTC.

The chain carries TRBV11-1 and TRBJ2-7, with unresolved D. V shed 3 bases and J shed 3 bases, with 9 bases lying between them. CDR1 and CDR2 from the germline V gene are SGHAT and FQDESV (reference sequence). This CDR3 contains 13 residues. CDR3 loop: CASSLARNYEQYF. The DNA of the CDR3 is TGTGCCAGCAGCTTGGCACGCAACTACGAGCAGTACTTC. The entire variable domain, with the rest obtained from reference TRBV11-1 and TRBJ2-7, is as follows: EAEVAQSPRYKITEKSQAVAFWCDPISGHATLYWYRQILGQGPELLVQFQDESVVDDSQLPKDRFSAERLKGVDSTLKIQPAELGDSAMYLCASSLARNYEQYFGPGTRLTVT.

This chain joins TRBV4-2 and TRBJ2-7; D assignment may be TRBD1 or TRBD2 (5 bases each). Trimming removed 5 bases from V and 12 bases from J, with 17 bases in between. CDR3 length: 12 amino acids. Germline lookup yields CDR1 LGHNA and CDR2 YNFKEQ. The CDR3 DNA follows: TGTGCCAGCAGCTCAAAAGAGGGGAAGAGGTACTTC. Amino acids: CASSSKEGKRYF.

The chain uses TRBV14 and TRBJ2-1; no firm D call. The germline gives CDR1 SGHDN, CDR2 FVKESK. Trimming shortened V by 1 base and J by 3 bases, and 1 base separated the two germline ends. This CDR3 comprises 12 residues. CDR3 sequence (DNA): TGTGCCAGCAGCCAAGGCTACAATGAGCAGTTCTTC. It translates to CASSQGYNEQFF.

V is TRBV19 and J is TRBJ2-5; no firm D call. V lost 5 bases, J lost 6 bases, and 22 bases lay in between. The CDR3 contains 16 residues. Germline V gene data show CDR1 as LNHDA and CDR2 as SQIVND (reference sequence). CDR3 nucleotide sequence: TGTGCCAGTAGTGGGTCACTGGGCAGTGGGTGGCAGACCCAGTACTTC. Translated: CASSGSLGSGWQTQYF.

This sequence joins TRBV29-1 and TRBJ2-2; unclear D gene. Germline CDR1 reads SQVTM; CDR2 reads ANQGSEA. The CDR3 consists of 12 residues. The V and J ends lost 5 bases and 4 bases respectively, with 8 bases between them. The CDR3: CSVSHATGELFF. The CDR3 nucleotides read TGCAGCGTTTCCCATGCCACCGGGGAGCTGTTTTTT.

The chain links TRBV19 to TRBJ1-3; 8 bases match TRBD1. Germline V gives CDR1 LNHDA, CDR2 SQIVND (reference sequence). This CDR3 has 15 amino acids. Trimming took 5 bases from V and 5 from J; bases not matched to a gene: 8. CDR3 in DNA: TGTGCCAGTAGTGTACCGGGACAGGCTCGAAACACCATATATTTT. It specifies CASSVPGQARNTIYF. Drawing the rest from reference TRBV19 and TRBJ1-3, the complete variable domain is DGGITQSPKYLFRKEGQNVTLSCEQNLNHDAMYWYRQDPGQGLRLIYYSQIVNDFQKGDIAEGYSVSREKKESFPLTVTSAQKNPTAFYLCASSVPGQARNTIYFGEGSWLTVV.

The chain combines TRBV7-6 with TRBJ2-5; 8 bases are shared with TRBD2. The CDR3 extends over 13 amino acids. V lost 6 bases to trimming and J lost 5 bases; unmatched junction nucleotides: 5. Germline loops: CDR1 SGHVS, CDR2 FNYEAQ. The CDR3 loop reads CASRPSGGETQYF. The CDR3 coding sequence is TGTGCCAGCAGACCTTCGGGGGGGGAGACCCAGTACTTC.

V gene TRBV6-5 combines with J gene TRBJ2-5, with 11 positions matching TRBD2. There are 16 residues in the CDR3. Germline CDR1 MNHEY, CDR2 SVGAGI. The trim removed 2 bases at V and 7 bases at J, leaving 9 bases unmatched. The CDR3 protein is CASSYKTSGTSGTQYF. CDR3 nucleotides: TGTGCCAGCAGTTACAAGACTAGCGGGACTTCCGGGACCCAGTACTTC.

J is TRBJ1-4 and V is TRBV27; D not resolved. Germline CDR1 reads MNHEY; CDR2 reads SMNVEV (reference sequence). CDR3 length: 14 amino acids. The germline V and J ends were trimmed by 6 bases and 2 bases, with 10 bases remaining between them. The CDR3 DNA reads TGTGCCAGCAGCTCAGATTTGACTAATGAAAAACTGTTTTTT. Amino acids: CASSSDLTNEKLFF.

This clone was detected a few times. This chain joins TRBV18 and TRBJ2-5, with TRBD1 as a possible D gene (5 bases). The CDR3 runs 13 residues. Trimming removed 3 bases at V and 4 bases at J, with 9 bases between. Looked up from germline, CDR1 is KGHSH and CDR2 is LQKENI. The CDR3 loop reads CASSPYRTETQYF. CDR3 sequence (DNA): TGTGCCAGCTCACCCTACAGGACAGAGACCCAGTACTTC.

The J gene is TRBJ2-7, the V gene TRBV5-4; D might be TRBD1 (6 bases). Germline CDR1 SGHNT, CDR2 YYREEE (reference sequence). The V end lost 4 bases, the J end lost 4 bases, and 15 bases lay between the germline ends. The CDR3 runs 14 residues. The DNA for the CDR3 is TGTGCCAGCAGCCCCCGGGACACCCTATACGAGCAGTACTTC. It codes for CASSPRDTLYEQYF.

The genes are TRBV30 and TRBJ1-2, with 10 bases identical to TRBD1. From germline, CDR1 is GTSNPN and CDR2 SVGIG (reference sequence). With 0 bases clipped from V and 8 bases from J, the junction kept 6 bases outside the gene matches. There are 14 residues in the CDR3. As DNA, the CDR3 is TGTGCCTGGAGTGTACTGGGACAGGGGAAAGGCTACACCTTC. Translated: CAWSVLGQGKGYTF.

This clone was seen once. The CDR3 loop reads CASSLARSYEQYF. CDR3 in DNA: TGTGCCAGTAGCTTAGCTCGGTCCTACGAGCAGTACTTC. The rearrangement uses TRBV19 and TRBJ2-7; no reliable D call. V lost 6 bases to trimming and J lost 1 base, with 10 bases between them. CDR3 length: 13 residues. Germline values: CDR1 LNHDA, CDR2 SQIVND (reference sequence).

The rearrangement joins TRBV7-3 to TRBJ2-2; tentatively, D is TRBD1 or TRBD2 (5 bases each). Trimming left V 6 bases short and J 1 base short, with 15 bases between. Germline V gives CDR1 SGHTA, CDR2 FQGTGA. The CDR3 is 16 residues long. Here the CDR3 reads CASSWTGTLNTGELFF. CDR3 DNA sequence: TGTGCCAGCAGTTGGACCGGGACCCTGAACACCGGGGAGCTGTTTTTT. The whole variable domain, remainder taken from reference TRBV7-3 and TRBJ2-2, is GAGVSQTPSNKVTEKGKYVELRCDPISGHTALYWYRQSLGQGPEFLIYFQGTGAADDSGLPNDRFFAVRPEGSVSTLKIQRTERGDSAVYLCASSWTGTLNTGELFFGEGSRLTVL.

This chain links TRBV2 with TRBJ1-5; a weak D match, TRBD1 (6 bases). Trimming cost V 2 bases and J 7 bases, with 21 bases left between them. This CDR3 has 17 amino acids. Per the germline V gene, CDR1 is SNHLY and CDR2 is FYNNEI. The CDR3 here is CASSESRGPGSVQPQHF. Here the CDR3 DNA reads TGTGCCAGCAGTGAAAGCAGGGGCCCTGGGTCAGTACAGCCCCAGCATTTT.

The V and J genes are TRBV7-8 and TRBJ1-3; 8 bases are a match to TRBD1. The CDR3 spans 18 residues. From germline, CDR1 is SGHVS and CDR2 FQNEAQ. Trimming removed 4 bases from V and 0 bases from J; junction bases left unmatched: 11. The CDR3 sequence is CASSYVGQGGRSGNTIYF. The CDR3 DNA reads as TGTGCCAGCAGCTACGTTGGACAGGGAGGCCGCTCTGGAAACACCATATATTTT.

The chain uses TRBV6-1 and TRBJ1-2, with TRBD1 as a possible D gene (5 bases). V was clipped by 4 bases and J by 9 bases, with 15 bases between them. CDR1 and CDR2 (germline): MNHNS, SASEGT. This CDR3 comprises 13 residues. CDR3 sequence (DNA): TGTGCCAGCAGTGGAACACAGGTCTGGAGCTACACCTTC. It is translated as CASSGTQVWSYTF.

This chain uses TRBV10-3 with TRBJ1-3; a possible D gene is TRBD1 (6 bases). From germline, CDR1 is ENHRY and CDR2 SYGVKD. Trimming cost V 6 bases and J 0 bases, with 12 bases left between them. The CDR3 is 15 residues long. The CDR3: CAIREQGVSGNTIYF. Here the CDR3 DNA reads TGTGCCATCAGGGAACAGGGAGTCTCTGGAAACACCATATATTTT.